These 27 T cell receptor beta chains share one sample of origin, sequenced in a study of tumor and adjacent non-tumor tissue in lung cancer. This sample's RNA came from whole unsorted tissue. Three rounds of nested PCR, following a modified ARM-PCR protocol, produced the TCRbeta library. Each CDR3 protein is one row after TCRdb ran MiXCR on the multiplex PCR reads. The data hold about 78,000 distinct CDR3 sequences, with over 80% observed a single time. The sequencing input was lung tumor tissue. These receptors all stem from a woman between 50 and 59 years old with non-small cell lung cancer.

A few counts support this clonotype. Compared with germline, one end of the junction differs, possibly owing to a read error. The rearrangement joins TRBV4-1 to TRBJ1-2; D might be TRBD1 (5 bases). CDR1 is MGHRA, CDR2 YSYEKL, per germline. CDR3 size: 16 residues. In DNA form, the CDR3 reads TGCGCCAGCAGCCAAGATCTGTACAAGGGGAATTATGGCTACACATTC. Amino acid sequence: CASSQDLYKGNYGYTF.

This clonotype has a handful of counts. Germline is not matched at one junction end, which may reflect a read error. The gene calls are TRBV29-1 and TRBJ2-1; no definite D call. Per the germline V gene, CDR1 is SQVTM and CDR2 is ANQGSEA. The CDR3 extends over 12 amino acids. CDR3 region: CSVEAEVGEQFF. DNA of the CDR3: TGCAGTGTTGAAGCCGAGGTAGGGGAGCAGTTCTTC.

Of note for this clonotype: At one end, the junction sequence differs from germline, possibly due to a read error. The V gene is TRBV11-1, the J gene TRBJ2-7; TRBD1 matches at 7 bases. The CDR3 runs to 14 residues. The germline CDR1 and CDR2 sequences are SGHAT and FQDESV (reference sequence). This CDR3 reads CASRHWDSSYEQNF. The CDR3 DNA sequence: TGTGCCAGCAGGCACTGGGACAGCTCTTACGAGCAGAACTTC.

A remark on this clonotype: One junction end does not reproduce the germline sequence, and a read error may be involved. The chain recombines TRBV11-2 with TRBJ2-1; 9 bases are a match to TRBD2. This CDR3 is 15 amino acids long. Germline CDR1 reads SGHAT; CDR2 reads FQNNGV. The CDR3 DNA sequence: TGTGCCAGCAGCCTTATAGCGGGAGAAGACAATGAGCCGTTCTTC. Protein sequence: CASSLIAGEDNEPFF.

The chain combines TRBV6-6 with TRBJ1-2; possible D gene TRBD1, 5 bases. The V end lost 7 bases, the J end lost 3 bases, and 12 bases lay between the germline ends. The V gene's germline CDR1 is MNHNY and CDR2 SVGAGI (reference sequence). The CDR3 loop spans 13 amino acids. The CDR3 sequence: CASNPRDDYGYTF. DNA for the CDR3: TGTGCCAGCAATCCCCGGGACGACTATGGCTACACCTTC.

The chain combines TRBV20-1 with TRBJ2-1; 9 positions match TRBD2. With 0 bases clipped from V and 9 bases from J, the junction kept 15 bases outside the gene matches. The length of the CDR3 is 17 residues. Germline-derived CDR1 and CDR2 are DFQATT and SNEGSKA (reference sequence). CDR3 DNA sequence: TGCAGTGCTAGAGATGGGCTTAGCGGGAGTCTTCCGGCTGAGCAGTTCTTC. It codes for CSARDGLSGSLPAEQFF.

The rearrangement links TRBV20-1 to TRBJ1-4, with D tentatively TRBD1 (5 bases). The CDR3 contains 16 residues. Deletions cut 0 bases from V and 7 bases from J, with 18 bases between. Germline CDR1 is DFQATT and CDR2 is SNEGSKA (reference sequence). CDR3 coding DNA: TGCAGTGCTAGAGACCCCATTAAGGGGCAAGGTGAAAAACTGTTTTTT. This gives the protein CSARDPIKGQGEKLFF.

Details on this clonotype: The missing conserved phenylalanine or tryptophan at the end of this CDR3 makes a read error likely. The chain carries TRBV12-3 or TRBV12-4 and TRBJ2-5, with D perhaps assigned TRBD1 or TRBD2 (5 bases each). The CDR3 runs to 13 residues. This chain's CDR3 is CACSVGDQDTQYL. Here the CDR3 DNA reads TGTGCCTGCAGTGTTGGGGACCAAGATACCCAGTACTTA.

As regards this clonotype: Its ends do not fully match the called genes, so a read error is possible. The rearrangement links TRBV20-1 to TRBJ2-1, with a possible D match to TRBD2 (5 bases). CDR3 length: 14 residues. Germline V gene lookup returns CDR1 DFQATT and CDR2 SNEGSKA (reference sequence). In DNA, the CDR3 is TGCAGTGCTAGCTTCGGGGAAGGCCACAATGAACAGTTCTTC. Protein sequence: CSASFGEGHNEQFF.

A word on this clonotype: One end of the junction varies from germline; a read error may be responsible. The chain combines TRBV11-2 with TRBJ2-1; 7 positions match TRBD1. This CDR3 spans 16 amino acids. Germline V gene lookup returns CDR1 SGHAT and CDR2 FQNNGV. CDR3 residues: CASNLAGGIGLNEQFF. The CDR3 DNA is TGTGCCAGCAATTTAGCAGGGGGTATCGGGCTCAATGAGCAATTCTTC.

With regard to this clonotype: The junction does not match germline at one end; this may be a read error. The chain employs TRBV29-1 and TRBJ2-7; 8 nucleotides line up with TRBD1. Germline assignment: CDR1 SQVTM and CDR2 ANQGSEA. This CDR3 comprises 14 residues. CDR3 sequence reads: CSVDSAGGRYEQYF. DNA for the CDR3: TGCAGCGTTGACTCGGCAGGGGGCCGGTACGAGCAGTATTTC.

Concerning this clonotype itself: Its ends do not fully match the called genes, so a read error is possible. V and J are TRBV6-5 and TRBJ2-7; either TRBD1 or TRBD2 may supply D (5 bases each). Germline V CDR1 and CDR2: MNHEY, SVGAGI. There are 16 residues in the CDR3. CDR3 bases: TGTGCCAGCAGTTTCGGACTGTCCTACTGGGGCTACGAGCAGCATTTC. It specifies CASSFGLSYWGYEQHF.

This clonotype has just a few counts. The chain is built from TRBV5-1 and TRBJ2-7; the D gene could be TRBD1 or TRBD2 (5 bases each). The CDR3 loop spans 14 amino acids. The V end was cut by 1 base, the J end by 2 bases, with 10 bases between. Germline V gives CDR1 SGHRS, CDR2 YFSETQ. This CDR3 reads CASSLRGEAYEQYF. As DNA, the CDR3 is TGCGCCAGCAGCTTGCGGGGCGAGGCCTACGAGCAGTACTTC.

The chain joins TRBV11-2 to TRBJ2-7; D unclear. CDR1 and CDR2 (germline): SGHAT, FQNNGV. CDR3 size: 15 residues. CDR3 sequence: CSSSLTPSPSYEQYF. Written as DNA, the CDR3 is TGTAGCAGCAGCTTAACTCCGAGTCCCTCCTACGAGCAGTACTTC.

Note on this clonotype: The junction and the germline gene differ at one end; a read error may be behind it. V and J are TRBV6-1 and TRBJ2-1; a possible D gene is TRBD2 (5 bases). Looked up from germline, CDR1 is MNHNS and CDR2 is SASEGT. This CDR3 region has 14 residues. The CDR3 region has the DNA TGTGCGAGCAAACCGACTATCTCCTACAATGAGCAGTTCTTC. It specifies CASKPTISYNEQFF.

This rearrangement joins TRBV28 to TRBJ2-7, with unresolved D. This CDR3 spans 16 amino acids. The V and J ends lost 8 bases and 2 bases respectively, with 22 bases between them. CDR1 is MDHEN and CDR2 is SYDVKM in the germline V gene. The CDR3 DNA reads as TGTGCCAGCGGAAAGAGAACCGCAGGTACACCCTACGAGCAGTACTTC. Translation gives CASGKRTAGTPYEQYF.

This clonotype is termed medium-sized. The rearrangement joins TRBV29-1 to TRBJ2-1; 9 nucleotides align to TRBD2. V shed 7 bases and J 10 bases; nucleotides not matched to a gene: 5. CDR3 size: 11 residues. Per germline, CDR1 SQVTM and CDR2 ANQGSEA. The DNA for the CDR3 is TGCAGCGCTAACGCGGGGGGGGAGCAGTTCTTC. This sequence encodes CSANAGGEQFF.

This clonotype was seen a few times. The V gene is TRBV7-8, the J gene TRBJ2-3; D gene uncertain. The CDR3 is 14 amino acids. The V end lost 5 bases, the J end lost 9 bases, and 18 bases lay between the germline ends. Germline CDR1 reads SGHVS; CDR2 reads FQNEAQ. DNA of the CDR3: TGTGCCAGCAGCCCCCGACGTAGTCGTGAAACGCAGTATTTT. Protein: CASSPRRSRETQYF.

The chain joins TRBV6-5 to TRBJ1-6; 9 nucleotides align to TRBD1. CDR1 is MNHEY and CDR2 is SVGAGI in the germline V gene. The CDR3 runs to 14 residues. The CDR3 loop is CVTRLQGANTPLHF. CDR3 nucleotides: TGTGTCACCAGACTACAGGGGGCCAATACACCCCTCCACTTT.

A remark on this clonotype: The CDR3 does not end in the conserved phenylalanine or tryptophan, so this is likely a read error. This chain uses TRBV20-1 with TRBJ1-1; 7 bases match TRBD1. Germline V gene data show CDR1 as DFQATT and CDR2 as SNEGSKA (reference sequence). The CDR3 totals 14 residues. The chain's CDR3 is CTVYRDSMNTEAFV. The CDR3 DNA is TGCACTGTGTACCGGGACAGCATGAACACTGAAGCTTTCGTT.

This clonotype was seen many times. Written as DNA, the CDR3 is TGCAGTGCTAGGCGACCCCAGGGGACCGAAGCTTTCTTT. This sequence encodes CSARRPQGTEAFF. This sequence joins TRBV20-1 and TRBJ1-1; a weak D match, TRBD1 (6 bases). The CDR3 sequence is 13 residues long. Trimming pared 3 bases from V and 8 bases from J, leaving 16 bases between. CDR1 is DFQATT, CDR2 SNEGSKA, per germline (reference sequence).

On this clonotype: The junction departs from the called germline gene at one end, perhaps through a read error. V is TRBV11-2 and J is TRBJ2-7; 9 positions agree with TRBD1. The CDR3 has 15 residues. Per the germline V gene, CDR1 is SGHAT and CDR2 is FQNNGV. CDR3 DNA sequence: TGTGCCTGCAGCTACAGGACAGGGGTTACCTACGAGCAGTACTTC. Translated: CACSYRTGVTYEQYF.

On this clonotype: The junction shows a germline mismatch at one end, possibly a read error. The gene calls are TRBV20-1 and TRBJ2-7; perhaps TRBD2 as D (6 bases). In germline, CDR1 is DFQATT, CDR2 SNEGSKA (reference sequence). The CDR3 loop spans 15 amino acids. As DNA, the CDR3 is TGCAGTGCCAGAGCGCCGGAGGGCAGGGTTTATGAGCAGTACTTC. It is translated as CSARAPEGRVYEQYF.

The rearrangement links TRBV4-2 to TRBJ1-2; D is unresolved. The CDR3 length is 16 residues. Trimming stripped 11 bases from V and 2 bases from J, with 24 bases between. CDR1 LGHNA and CDR2 YNFKEQ come from the germline V gene. CDR3 loop: CAYSQDLSTRNYGYTF. The CDR3, as DNA: TGTGCCTACAGCCAAGATCTCTCAACAAGGAACTATGGCTACACCTTC.

As concerns this clonotype: Sequence at one end of the junction differs from germline and may be a read error. This sequence joins TRBV29-1 and TRBJ2-7; 7 positions agree with TRBD1. CDR1 and CDR2 from the germline V gene are SQVTM and ANQGSEA. The CDR3 loop spans 15 amino acids. As DNA, the CDR3 is TGTAGCGTGCCAATCCGGGACAGTGGGTCCTACGAGCAGTACTTC. This codes for CSVPIRDSGSYEQYF.

Concerning this clonotype: The CDR3 ends on some other residue instead of the conserved phenylalanine or tryptophan, so this is likely a read error. V is TRBV10-3 and J is TRBJ2-7; D might be TRBD2 (5 bases). V shed 10 bases and J shed 3 bases, with 16 bases lying between them. From germline, CDR1 is ENHRY and CDR2 SYGVKD. This CDR3 region has 13 residues. CDR3 protein: CAKKRTAHYEQYS. The CDR3 DNA reads as TGTGCCAAGAAGCGGACCGCTCACTACGAGCAGTACTCC.

In regard to this clonotype: At one end the junction does not follow the germline gene, possibly because of a read error. This chain joins TRBV4-1 and TRBJ2-7, with a weak D call TRBD1 (5 bases). Germline values: CDR1 MGHRA, CDR2 YSYEKL. The CDR3 sequence is 17 residues long. As DNA, the CDR3 is TGCGCCAGCGGCCATGATTATGGCAGGGCGTATCCCTACGAGCAGTACTTC. This encodes CASGHDYGRAYPYEQYF.